The 2 T cell receptor beta chains below were found in one sample sequenced in a study of cytomegalovirus exposure and HLA in healthy donors. Both 60 Vbeta primers and 13 Jbeta primers went into the PCR. Sequencing used immunoSEQ multiplex PCR; TCRdb keeps in-frame clones, though not all of them. The sample includes 200,000 to 250,000 clones, around 79% of them seen just once. Sequencing was performed on PBMCs. The receptors were sampled from a girl aged 2-10 years in good health and CMV-seronegative.

This chain links TRBV5-4 with TRBJ2-4; the D is unclear. The CDR3 sequence is 14 residues long. Germline V gene sequence: CDR1 SGHNT, CDR2 YYREEE (reference sequence). Trimming removed 6 bases from V and 0 bases from J, with 10 bases in between. The chain's CDR3 is CASTSPVAKNIQYF. CDR3 DNA sequence: TGTGCCAGCACCTCCCCCGTAGCCAAAAACATTCAGTACTTC.

The rearrangement joins TRBV5-1 to TRBJ1-1, with D maybe TRBD1 (5 bases). CDR3 length: 13 residues. V was clipped by 4 bases and J by 4 bases, with 11 bases between them. Germline loops: CDR1 SGHRS, CDR2 YFSETQ. The CDR3 here is CASSIAGITEAFF. The CDR3 nucleotides read TGCGCCAGCAGCATAGCAGGGATCACTGAAGCTTTCTTT.